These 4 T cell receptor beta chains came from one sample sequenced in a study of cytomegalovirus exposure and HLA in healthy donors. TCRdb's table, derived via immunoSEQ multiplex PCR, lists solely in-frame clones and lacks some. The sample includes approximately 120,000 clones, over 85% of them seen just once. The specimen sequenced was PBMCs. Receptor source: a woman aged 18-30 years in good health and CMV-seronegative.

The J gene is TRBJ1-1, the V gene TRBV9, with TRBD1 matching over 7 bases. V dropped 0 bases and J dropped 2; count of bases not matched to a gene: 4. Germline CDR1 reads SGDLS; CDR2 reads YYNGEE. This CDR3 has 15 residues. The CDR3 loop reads CASSVGQGANTEAFF. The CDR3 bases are TGTGCCAGCAGCGTAGGACAGGGAGCAAACACTGAAGCTTTCTTT.

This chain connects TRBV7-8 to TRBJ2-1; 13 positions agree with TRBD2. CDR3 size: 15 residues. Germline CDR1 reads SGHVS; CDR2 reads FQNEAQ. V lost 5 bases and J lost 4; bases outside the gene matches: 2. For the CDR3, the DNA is TGTGCCAGCAGCACGGGACTAGCGGGGTACAATGAGCAGTTCTTC. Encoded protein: CASSTGLAGYNEQFF.

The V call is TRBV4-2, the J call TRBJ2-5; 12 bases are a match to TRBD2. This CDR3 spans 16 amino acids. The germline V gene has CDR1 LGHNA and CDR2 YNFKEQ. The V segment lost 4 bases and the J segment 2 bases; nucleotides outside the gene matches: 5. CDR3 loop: CASSRGTSGSQETQYF. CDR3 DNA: TGTGCCAGCAGCCGAGGGACTAGCGGGTCACAAGAGACCCAGTACTTC.

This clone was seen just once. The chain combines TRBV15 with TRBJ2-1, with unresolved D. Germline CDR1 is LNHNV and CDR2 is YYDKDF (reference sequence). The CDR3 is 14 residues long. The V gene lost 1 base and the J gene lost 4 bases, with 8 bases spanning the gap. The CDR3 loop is CATSRGLEYNEQFF. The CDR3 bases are TGTGCCACCAGCAGAGGGCTAGAGTACAATGAGCAGTTCTTC.